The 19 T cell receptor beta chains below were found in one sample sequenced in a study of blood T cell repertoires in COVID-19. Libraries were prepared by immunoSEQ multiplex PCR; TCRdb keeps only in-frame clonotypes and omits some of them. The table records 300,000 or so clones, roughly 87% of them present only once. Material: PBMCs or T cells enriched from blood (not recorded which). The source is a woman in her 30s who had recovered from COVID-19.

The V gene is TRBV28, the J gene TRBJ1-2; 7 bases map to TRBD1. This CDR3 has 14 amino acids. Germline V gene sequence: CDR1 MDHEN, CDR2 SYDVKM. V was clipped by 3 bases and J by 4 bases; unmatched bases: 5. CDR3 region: CASSFERQGYGYTF. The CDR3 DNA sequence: TGTGCCAGCAGTTTCGAGAGACAGGGCTATGGCTACACCTTC.

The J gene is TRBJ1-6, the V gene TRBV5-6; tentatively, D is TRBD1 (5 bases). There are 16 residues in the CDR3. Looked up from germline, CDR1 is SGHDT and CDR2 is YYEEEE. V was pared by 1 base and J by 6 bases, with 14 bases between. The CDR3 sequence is CASSLSRAGFNSPLHF. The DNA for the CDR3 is TGTGCCAGCAGCTTGAGTAGGGCAGGGTTTAATTCACCCCTCCACTTT.

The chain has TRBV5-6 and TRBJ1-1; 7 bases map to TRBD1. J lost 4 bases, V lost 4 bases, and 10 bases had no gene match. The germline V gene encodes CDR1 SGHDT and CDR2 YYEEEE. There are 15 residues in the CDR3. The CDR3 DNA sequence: TGTGCCAGCAGCCTGAACCCGACAGGGATCACTGAAGCTTTCTTT. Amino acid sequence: CASSLNPTGITEAFF. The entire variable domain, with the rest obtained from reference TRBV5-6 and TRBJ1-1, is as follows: DAGVTQSPTHLIKTRGQQVTLRCSPKSGHDTVSWYQQALGQGPQFIFQYYEEEERQRGNFPDRFSGHQFPNYSSELNVNALLLGDSALYLCASSLNPTGITEAFFGQGTRLTVV.

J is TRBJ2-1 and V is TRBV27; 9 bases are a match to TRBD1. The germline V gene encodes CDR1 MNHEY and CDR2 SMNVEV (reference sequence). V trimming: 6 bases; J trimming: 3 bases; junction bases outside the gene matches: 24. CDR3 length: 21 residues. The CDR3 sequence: CASRSPGTGTGRVWGYNEQFF. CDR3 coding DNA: TGTGCCAGCAGAAGTCCCGGGACAGGGACGGGCAGGGTTTGGGGCTACAATGAGCAGTTCTTC.

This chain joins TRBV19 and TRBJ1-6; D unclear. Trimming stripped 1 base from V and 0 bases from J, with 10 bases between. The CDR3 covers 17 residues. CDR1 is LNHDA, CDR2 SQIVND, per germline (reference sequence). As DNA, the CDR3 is TGTGCCAGTAGTATAGCGCCGGAGAGCTCCTATAATTCACCCCTCCACTTT. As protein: CASSIAPESSYNSPLHF.

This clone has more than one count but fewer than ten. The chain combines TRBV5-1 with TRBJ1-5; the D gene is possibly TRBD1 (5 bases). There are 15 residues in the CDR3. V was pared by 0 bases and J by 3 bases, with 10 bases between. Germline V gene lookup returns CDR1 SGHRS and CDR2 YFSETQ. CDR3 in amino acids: CASSLGGGDNQPQHF. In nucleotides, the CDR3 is TGCGCCAGCAGCTTGGGCGGGGGAGACAATCAGCCCCAGCATTTT. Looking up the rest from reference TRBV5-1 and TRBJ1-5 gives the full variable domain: KAGVTQTPRYLIKTRGQQVTLSCSPISGHRSVSWYQQTPGQGLQFLFEYFSETQRNKGNFPGRFSGRQFSNSRSEMNVSTLELGDSALYLCASSLGGGDNQPQHFGDGTRLSIL.

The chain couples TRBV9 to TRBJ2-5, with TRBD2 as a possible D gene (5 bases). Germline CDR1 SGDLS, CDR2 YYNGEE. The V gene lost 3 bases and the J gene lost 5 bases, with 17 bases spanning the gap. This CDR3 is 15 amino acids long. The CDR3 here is CASSATRDFWETQYF. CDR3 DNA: TGTGCCAGCAGCGCCACCCGGGATTTTTGGGAGACCCAGTACTTC. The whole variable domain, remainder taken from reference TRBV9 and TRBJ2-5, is DSGVTQTPKHLITATGQRVTLRCSPRSGDLSVYWYQQSLDQGLQFLIQYYNGEERAKGNILERFSAQQFPDLHSELNLSSLELGDSALYFCASSATRDFWETQYFGPGTRLLVL.

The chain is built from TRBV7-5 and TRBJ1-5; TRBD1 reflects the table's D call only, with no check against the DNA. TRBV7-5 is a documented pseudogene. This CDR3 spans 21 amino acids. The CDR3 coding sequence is TGTGCCAGAAGCTTAGAGGCGGGCGGTAGGGGGCCCAAAGTTGGCAATCAGCCCCAGCATTTT. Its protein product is CARSLEAGGRGPKVGNQPQHF.

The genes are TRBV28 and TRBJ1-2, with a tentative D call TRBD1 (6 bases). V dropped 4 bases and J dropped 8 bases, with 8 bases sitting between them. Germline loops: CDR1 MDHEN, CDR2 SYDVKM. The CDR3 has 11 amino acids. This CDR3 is CASSWTAGYTF. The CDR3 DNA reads TGTGCCAGCAGTTGGACAGCCGGCTACACCTTC.

In DNA, the CDR3 is TGTGCCAGCAGCTCCGGGTCCCCGTACAATGAGCAGTTCTTC. Its translation is CASSSGSPYNEQFF. The gene calls are TRBV5-4 and TRBJ2-1; no clear D. The CDR3 has 14 amino acids. Trimming cost V 3 bases and J 4 bases, with 11 bases left between them. The germline V gene encodes CDR1 SGHNT and CDR2 YYREEE (reference sequence).

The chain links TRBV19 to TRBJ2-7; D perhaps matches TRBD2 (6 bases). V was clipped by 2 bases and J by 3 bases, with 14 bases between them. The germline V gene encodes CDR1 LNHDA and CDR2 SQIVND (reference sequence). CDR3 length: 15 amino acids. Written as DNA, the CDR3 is TGTGCCAGTAGTATACGATCATACGGGGGCTACGAGCAGTACTTC. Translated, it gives CASSIRSYGGYEQYF.

CDR3 in DNA: TGTGCCAGCAGAGGACAGGGGGCCAACGAGCAGTACTTC. It translates to CASRGQGANEQYF. This chain uses TRBV2 with TRBJ2-7, with 11 bases matching TRBD1. Germline CDR1 and CDR2: SNHLY and FYNNEI. This CDR3 region has 13 residues. The trim removed 6 bases at V and 5 bases at J, leaving 3 bases unmatched.

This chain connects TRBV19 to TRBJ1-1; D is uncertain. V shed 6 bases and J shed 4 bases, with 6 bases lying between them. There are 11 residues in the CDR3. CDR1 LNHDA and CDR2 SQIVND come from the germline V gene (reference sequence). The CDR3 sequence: CASRSLTEAFF. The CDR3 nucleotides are TGTGCCAGTAGGAGTCTCACTGAAGCTTTCTTT.

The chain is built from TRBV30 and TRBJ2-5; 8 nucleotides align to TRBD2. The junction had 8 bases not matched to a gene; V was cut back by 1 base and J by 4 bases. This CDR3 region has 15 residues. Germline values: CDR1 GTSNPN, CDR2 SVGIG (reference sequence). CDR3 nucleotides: TGTGCCTGGAGTGCTCCAACCGGGGGGGTAGAGACCCAGTACTTC. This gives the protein CAWSAPTGGVETQYF.

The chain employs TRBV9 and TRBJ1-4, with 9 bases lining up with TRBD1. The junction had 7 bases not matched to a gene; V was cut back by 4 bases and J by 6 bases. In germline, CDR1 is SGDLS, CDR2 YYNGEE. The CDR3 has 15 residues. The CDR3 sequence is CASSPSGTGYEKLFF. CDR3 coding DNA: TGTGCCAGCAGCCCATCCGGGACAGGGTATGAAAAACTGTTTTTT.

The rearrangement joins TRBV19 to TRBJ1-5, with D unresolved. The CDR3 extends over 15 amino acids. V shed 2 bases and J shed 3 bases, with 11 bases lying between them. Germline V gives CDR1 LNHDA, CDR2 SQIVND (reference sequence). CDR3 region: CASSISPGNNQPQHF. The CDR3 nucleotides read TGTGCCAGTAGTATAAGTCCAGGTAACAATCAGCCCCAGCATTTT.

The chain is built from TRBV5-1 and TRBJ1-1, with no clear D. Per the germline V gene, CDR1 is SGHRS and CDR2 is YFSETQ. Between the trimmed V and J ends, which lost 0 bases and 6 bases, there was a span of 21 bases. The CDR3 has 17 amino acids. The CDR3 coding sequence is TGCGCCAGCAGCTTGGGCCCTACGGAGGCGGGCCGCTCTGAAGCTTTCTTT. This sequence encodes CASSLGPTEAGRSEAFF.

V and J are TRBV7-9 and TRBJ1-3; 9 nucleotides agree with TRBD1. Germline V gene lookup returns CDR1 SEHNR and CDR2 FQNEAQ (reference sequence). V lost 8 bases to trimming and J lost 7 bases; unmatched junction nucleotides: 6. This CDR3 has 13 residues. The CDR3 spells CASPDRGGNTIYF. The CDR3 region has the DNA TGTGCCAGCCCGGACAGGGGAGGGAACACCATATATTTT.

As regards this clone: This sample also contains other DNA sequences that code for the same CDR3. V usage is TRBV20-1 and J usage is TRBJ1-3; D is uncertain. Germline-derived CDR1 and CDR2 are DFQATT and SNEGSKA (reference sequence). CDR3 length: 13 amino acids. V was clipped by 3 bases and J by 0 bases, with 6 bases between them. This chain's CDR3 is CSASVSSGNTIYF. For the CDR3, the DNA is TGCAGTGCTAGTGTGAGCTCTGGAAACACCATATATTTT.